Listed here are 31 T cell receptor beta chains from one sample, sequenced in a study of T cell responses to AZD1222 COVID-19 vaccine. The repertoire was sequenced with immunoSEQ multiplex PCR; TCRdb's copy has only in-frame clones and lacks some. Of roughly 160,000 clones listed, roughly 92% are singletons. Sequenced material: peripheral blood, taken on day 0 of AZD1222 vaccination. The source is an adult in good health.

The chain is built from TRBV3-1 (or the pseudogene TRBV3-2) and TRBJ1-3; D possibly corresponds to TRBD1 (5 bases). From germline, CDR1 is LGHDT and CDR2 YNNKEL (reference sequence). Between the trimmed V and J ends, which lost 5 bases and 10 bases, there was a span of 18 bases. This CDR3 has 14 residues. The CDR3 reads CASSLRGGEGTIYF. CDR3 nucleotide sequence: TGTGCCAGCAGCTTACGTGGGGGTGAAGGTACCATATATTTT.

V usage is TRBV6-1 and J usage is TRBJ1-6; no reliable D call. V lost 1 base to trimming and J lost 10 bases, with 11 bases between them. Germline V CDR1 and CDR2: MNHNS, SASEGT. This CDR3 has 14 amino acids. This CDR3 reads CASSEGSRYSPLHF. The CDR3 DNA reads as TGTGCCAGCAGTGAAGGCAGTCGGTACTCACCCCTCCACTTT.

This clone was observed once. V gene TRBV7-9 combines with J gene TRBJ1-6, with a tentative D call TRBD1 (5 bases). The CDR3 extends over 18 amino acids. Germline V CDR1 and CDR2: SEHNR, FQNEAQ (reference sequence). With 5 bases removed from V and 0 bases from J, the gap between germline ends came to 17 bases. CDR3 loop: CASSPGTYRSSYNSPLHF. In DNA form, the CDR3 reads TGTGCCAGCAGCCCCGGGACGTACAGGAGCTCCTATAATTCACCCCTCCACTTT.

This clone was found once. This rearrangement joins TRBV19 to TRBJ1-1; 11 bases fit TRBD1. Germline lookup yields CDR1 LNHDA and CDR2 SQIVND (reference sequence). This CDR3 has 14 amino acids. With 8 bases clipped from V and 5 bases from J, the junction kept 7 bases outside the gene matches. CDR3 nucleotides: TGTGCCAGTCATAGGGGACAGGGGGAAACTGAAGCTTTCTTT. Amino acids: CASHRGQGETEAFF.

The genes are TRBV5-5 and TRBJ1-2, with 7 positions matching TRBD1. V gave up 4 bases and J gave up 9 bases; unmatched junction bases: 12. This CDR3 contains 14 residues. CDR1 is SGHKS, CDR2 YYEKEE, per germline (reference sequence). CDR3 DNA: TGTGCCAGCAGCCCCAGCGTGGGACAGCCGCGCTACACCTTC. Translation: CASSPSVGQPRYTF.

The chain has TRBV19 and TRBJ1-5; 7 positions match TRBD1. The germline CDR1 and CDR2 sequences are LNHDA and SQIVND (reference sequence). Trimming at V came to 4 bases and at J to 3 bases, leaving 9 bases not matched to a gene. The CDR3 sequence is 16 residues long. The DNA for the CDR3 is TGTGCCAGTAGTAGAACAGGGGTTCTGTACAATCAGCCCCAGCATTTT. Translation gives CASSRTGVLYNQPQHF.

The chain has TRBV5-1 and TRBJ2-3, with D tentatively TRBD2 (6 bases). This CDR3 is 15 amino acids long. V was pared by 6 bases and J by 7 bases, with 21 bases between. Germline V gene data show CDR1 as SGHRS and CDR2 as YFSETQ. CDR3 sequence: CASTGVAGIMNTQYF. CDR3 bases: TGCGCCAGCACGGGTGTGGCGGGGATTATGAATACGCAGTATTTT.

This chain uses TRBV4-1 with TRBJ1-2; D call uncertain. The CDR3 covers 16 residues. CDR1 MGHRA and CDR2 YSYEKL come from the germline V gene. V lost 1 base, J lost 8 bases, and 20 bases lay in between. The CDR3 nucleotides are TGCGCCAGCAGCCAAGGAAATCGGCGTGAGGGCTCCGGCTACACCTTC. Translating gives CASSQGNRREGSGYTF.

The gene calls are TRBV28 and TRBJ2-7; D may be TRBD2 (6 bases). This CDR3 contains 13 residues. V was cut by 2 bases and J by 3 bases, with 8 bases left in between. Germline assignment: CDR1 MDHEN and CDR2 SYDVKM. The CDR3 is CASSLTSLYEQYF. The CDR3 nucleotides are TGTGCCAGCAGTTTAACTAGCCTCTACGAGCAGTACTTC.

The chain is built from TRBV3-1 (or the pseudogene TRBV3-2) and TRBJ1-5; 7 bases are a match to TRBD1. The CDR3 runs 14 residues. Germline CDR1 is LGHDT and CDR2 is YNNKEL (reference sequence). With V trimmed by 4 bases and J by 6 bases, 6 bases remained unmatched. The CDR3 nucleotides are TGTGCCAGCAGCCTTACAGGGGTCCTTCAGCCCCAGCATTTT. Translation gives CASSLTGVLQPQHF.

The V gene is TRBV19, the J gene TRBJ2-2; D is ambiguous. Trimming took off 6 bases at V and 2 bases at J, with 7 bases between the two ends. From germline, CDR1 is LNHDA and CDR2 SQIVND (reference sequence). This CDR3 contains 13 residues. The chain's CDR3 is CASSTLNTGELFF. Here the CDR3 DNA reads TGTGCCAGTAGCACCCTTAACACCGGGGAGCTGTTTTTT.

V gene TRBV7-3 combines with J gene TRBJ1-1; 8 nucleotides align to TRBD1. This CDR3 is 15 amino acids long. Germline trimming cut 4 bases from V and 3 bases from J; bases unmatched to any gene: 7. Germline assignment: CDR1 SGHTA and CDR2 FQGTGA. The CDR3 is CASSSDRVRHTEAFF. In DNA, the CDR3 is TGTGCCAGCAGCTCGGACAGGGTAAGGCACACTGAAGCTTTCTTT.

The chain employs TRBV24-1 and TRBJ2-5; D not resolved. V was pared by 4 bases and J by 9 bases, with 11 bases between. CDR1 and CDR2 from the germline V gene are KGHDR and SFDVKD. This CDR3 has 12 amino acids. Here the CDR3 DNA reads TGTGCCACCAGTGAACCCGGCAGCCCCCAGTACTTC. This encodes CATSEPGSPQYF.

The gene calls are TRBV4-1 and TRBJ1-2; maybe TRBD1 (5 bases). CDR1 is MGHRA, CDR2 YSYEKL, per germline. The CDR3 runs to 13 residues. V dropped 7 bases and J dropped 6 bases, with 15 bases sitting between them. Written as DNA, the CDR3 is TGCGCCAGCACCAAAACGGGAGGGGATGGCTACACCTTC. It specifies CASTKTGGDGYTF.

V gene TRBV9 combines with J gene TRBJ2-7; D gene unclear. CDR1 and CDR2 (germline): SGDLS, YYNGEE. The V end lost 0 bases, the J end lost 3 bases, and 13 bases lay between the germline ends. This CDR3 has 15 amino acids. The CDR3 region has the DNA TGTGCCAGCAGCGTAGCTGAAGGACCCCTCTACGAGCAGTACTTC. Its protein product is CASSVAEGPLYEQYF. The full variable domain, in which reference TRBV9 and TRBJ2-7 provide the parts outside the CDR3, is DSGVTQTPKHLITATGQRVTLRCSPRSGDLSVYWYQQSLDQGLQFLIQYYNGEERAKGNILERFSAQQFPDLHSELNLSSLELGDSALYFCASSVAEGPLYEQYFGPGTRLTVT.

The chain combines TRBV9 with TRBJ2-1; D possibly corresponds to TRBD1 (6 bases). Germline CDR1 reads SGDLS; CDR2 reads YYNGEE. Trimming removed 3 bases from V and 8 bases from J, with 15 bases in between. This CDR3 is 14 amino acids long. In nucleotides, the CDR3 is TGTGCCAGCAGCGGCAAAGGGGGTCGGGATGAGCAGTTCTTC. It is translated as CASSGKGGRDEQFF.

The V gene is TRBV30, the J gene TRBJ1-2, with a possible D match to TRBD1 (5 bases). The CDR3 is 14 residues long. Germline values: CDR1 GTSNPN, CDR2 SVGIG (reference sequence). The V gene lost 5 bases and the J gene lost 4 bases, with 17 bases spanning the gap. The CDR3 spells CAWGREGYSYGYTF. Written as DNA, the CDR3 is TGTGCCTGGGGCCGAGAGGGGTACTCCTATGGCTACACCTTC.

This rearrangement joins TRBV28 to TRBJ1-3, with unresolved D. Germline assignment: CDR1 MDHEN and CDR2 SYDVKM. V was clipped by 6 bases and J by 0 bases, with 3 bases between them. The CDR3 is 12 residues long. DNA of the CDR3: TGTGCCAGCAGCCGCTCTGGAAACACCATATATTTT. This sequence encodes CASSRSGNTIYF.

The chain couples TRBV27 to TRBJ2-7; D tentatively fits TRBD1 or TRBD2 (5 bases each). Trimming took 3 bases from V and 5 from J, leaving 8 bases between them. The CDR3 has 12 residues. In germline, CDR1 is MNHEY, CDR2 SMNVEV (reference sequence). CDR3 coding DNA: TGTGCCAGCAGTTTTTGGGGGAACGAGCAGTACTTC. Protein: CASSFWGNEQYF.

The V gene is TRBV3-1 (or the pseudogene TRBV3-2), the J gene TRBJ1-1, with a possible D match to TRBD1 (5 bases). The germline gives CDR1 LGHDT, CDR2 YNNKEL (reference sequence). The CDR3 totals 14 residues. Trimming took off 5 bases at V and 1 base at J, with 11 bases between the two ends. The CDR3 sequence is CASSTYDRNTEAFF. As DNA, the CDR3 is TGTGCCAGCAGCACTTACGACAGGAACACTGAAGCTTTCTTT.

The rearrangement joins TRBV18 to TRBJ2-3; 7 bases line up with TRBD2. Per the germline V gene, CDR1 is KGHSH and CDR2 is LQKENI. With V trimmed by 3 bases and J by 2 bases, 8 bases remained unmatched. The CDR3 length is 16 residues. DNA for the CDR3: TGTGCCAGCTCACCTACGACTAGCCCTACCACAGATACGCAGTATTTT. This translates into CASSPTTSPTTDTQYF.

This clone was counted a single time. The rearrangement links TRBV6-4 to TRBJ1-1; TRBD1 is a possible D gene (5 bases). CDR3 size: 14 residues. Germline V gene sequence: CDR1 MRHNA, CDR2 SNTAGT. The V end lost 3 bases, the J end lost 6 bases, and 14 bases lay between the germline ends. CDR3: CASSEGPLGAEAFF. The DNA of the CDR3 is TGTGCCAGCAGTGAGGGACCGCTCGGCGCTGAAGCTTTCTTT.

DNA of the CDR3: TGTGCCAGCAGGGATTCTACCGGGAGGACTGAAGCTTTCTTT. Translated, it gives CASRDSTGRTEAFF. This rearrangement joins TRBV2 to TRBJ1-1, with unresolved D. Trimming cost V 6 bases and J 5 bases, with 16 bases left between them. The CDR3 is 14 residues long. The V gene's germline CDR1 is SNHLY and CDR2 FYNNEI.

The genes are TRBV5-4 and TRBJ1-6; D is perhaps TRBD1 (5 bases). This CDR3 region has 15 residues. Germline assignment: CDR1 SGHNT and CDR2 YYREEE (reference sequence). Trimming pared 4 bases from V and 10 bases from J, leaving 18 bases between. The CDR3 DNA is TGTGCCAGCAGCCGGGGTGGGGGAGGTGTATCACCCCTCCACTTT. Protein: CASSRGGGGVSPLHF.

V usage is TRBV6-5 and J usage is TRBJ1-2; TRBD1 matches 8 bases. The CDR3 spans 14 residues. Germline trimming cut 0 bases from V and 8 bases from J; bases unmatched to any gene: 5. CDR1 MNHEY and CDR2 SVGAGI come from the germline V gene. CDR3 loop: CASSYSGQGYGYTF. The CDR3 nucleotides are TGTGCCAGCAGTTACTCCGGACAGGGATACGGCTACACCTTC.

This chain connects TRBV27 to TRBJ2-7; a possible D gene is TRBD2 (6 bases). Trimming took off 5 bases at V and 3 bases at J, with 23 bases between the two ends. The CDR3 runs 17 residues. Germline loops: CDR1 MNHEY, CDR2 SMNVEV (reference sequence). The CDR3 is CASSPRPPYSGNYEQYF. The CDR3 DNA reads TGTGCCAGCAGTCCGAGACCCCCTTATAGCGGCAACTACGAGCAGTACTTC.

This chain joins TRBV19 and TRBJ1-1, with D maybe TRBD1 (6 bases). Trimming took 6 bases from V and 8 from J, leaving 16 bases between them. CDR3 length: 13 residues. CDR1 LNHDA and CDR2 SQIVND come from the germline V gene (reference sequence). The CDR3 loop reads CASRDRQALEAFF. CDR3 nucleotide sequence: TGTGCCAGTAGGGATCGACAGGCCTTGGAAGCTTTCTTT.

This chain links TRBV6-4 with TRBJ2-6, with D perhaps TRBD1 (5 bases). The CDR3 consists of 16 residues. V lost 3 bases and J lost 0, with 9 bases in between. Germline CDR1 reads MRHNA; CDR2 reads SNTAGT. The CDR3 region is CASSETGFSGANVLTF. CDR3 coding DNA: TGTGCCAGCAGTGAAACAGGCTTCTCTGGGGCCAACGTCCTGACTTTC.

The chain uses TRBV11-2 and TRBJ2-7; TRBD1 is a possible D gene (7 bases). Germline V gene data show CDR1 as SGHAT and CDR2 as FQNNGV. The germline V and J ends were trimmed by 7 bases and 4 bases, with 20 bases remaining between them. This CDR3 has 15 amino acids. CDR3 DNA: TGTGCCAGCACCCAGGGGGACTCACTTACTTACGAGCAGTACTTC. It specifies CASTQGDSLTYEQYF.

V and J are TRBV5-1 and TRBJ2-1, with 15 bases lining up with TRBD2. The junction had 7 bases not matched to a gene; V was cut back by 4 bases and J by 5 bases. The CDR3 consists of 17 residues. Germline V gene lookup returns CDR1 SGHRS and CDR2 YFSETQ. DNA of the CDR3: TGCGCCAGCAGCCTCGGGACTAGCGGGAGGATCAACAATGAGCAGTTCTTC. This codes for CASSLGTSGRINNEQFF.

The genes are TRBV4-1 and TRBJ1-2, with TRBD1 as a possible D gene (5 bases). The germline V gene has CDR1 MGHRA and CDR2 YSYEKL. Trimming left V 1 base short and J 4 bases short, with 16 bases between. This CDR3 spans 16 amino acids. The CDR3 DNA reads TGCGCCAGCAGCCAAGTGGGACGGGACCGGCCCTATGGCTACACCTTC. Its protein is CASSQVGRDRPYGYTF.